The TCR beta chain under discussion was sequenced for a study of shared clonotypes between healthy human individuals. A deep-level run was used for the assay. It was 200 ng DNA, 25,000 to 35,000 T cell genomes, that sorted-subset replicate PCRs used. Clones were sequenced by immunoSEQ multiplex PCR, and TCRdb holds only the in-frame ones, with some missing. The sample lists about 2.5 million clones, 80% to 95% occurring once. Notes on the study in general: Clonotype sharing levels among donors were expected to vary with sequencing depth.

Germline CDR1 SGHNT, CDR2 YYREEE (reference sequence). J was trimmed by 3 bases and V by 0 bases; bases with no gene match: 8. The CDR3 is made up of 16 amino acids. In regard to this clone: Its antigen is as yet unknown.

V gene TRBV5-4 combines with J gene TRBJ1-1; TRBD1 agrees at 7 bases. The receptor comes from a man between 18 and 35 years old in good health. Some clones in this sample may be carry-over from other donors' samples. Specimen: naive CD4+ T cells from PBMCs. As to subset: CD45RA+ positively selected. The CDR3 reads CASSLGNRGLDTEAFF. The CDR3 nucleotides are TGTGCCAGCAGCTTGGGGAACAGGGGACTTGACACTGAAGCTTTCTTT.